One sample yielded the 23 T cell receptor beta chains listed below, sequenced in a study of cytomegalovirus exposure and HLA in healthy donors. Assay: immunoSEQ multiplex PCR; the TCRdb copy retains only in-frame clones and omits some. Of a few hundred thousand clones detected, 80% to 90% appear once; the ten largest clones hold 0.83%. The sample comprised PBMCs. Receptors originate from a woman between 18 and 30 years old in good health and CMV-seronegative.

The gene calls are TRBV29-1 and TRBJ2-7; D remains ambiguous. The CDR3 has 14 residues. CDR1 SQVTM and CDR2 ANQGSEA come from the germline V gene. Trimming cost V 2 bases and J 2 bases, with 13 bases left between them. The CDR3 reads CSVESADIAYEQYF. The CDR3 region has the DNA TGCAGCGTTGAATCGGCGGATATTGCCTACGAGCAGTACTTC.

V and J are TRBV7-9 and TRBJ1-2; 7 positions agree with TRBD1. This CDR3 is built from 18 residues. J was trimmed by 2 bases and V by 1 base; bases with no gene match: 13. The germline V gene encodes CDR1 SEHNR and CDR2 FQNEAQ (reference sequence). The CDR3 coding sequence is TGTGCCAGCAGCTTAGGTAACCGGGACAGAAGTCGGAACTATGGCTACACCTTC. It is translated as CASSLGNRDRSRNYGYTF.

The rearrangement joins TRBV5-1 to TRBJ1-1; D may be TRBD1 (6 bases). This CDR3 comprises 15 residues. Between the trimmed V and J ends, which lost 0 bases and 3 bases, there was a span of 12 bases. Germline V CDR1 and CDR2: SGHRS, YFSETQ. The CDR3 loop reads CASSLVAGVDTEAFF. Here the CDR3 DNA reads TGCGCCAGCAGCTTGGTGGCAGGGGTTGACACTGAAGCTTTCTTT. Based on the CDR3 plus reference TRBV5-1 and TRBJ1-1, the full variable domain is KAGVTQTPRYLIKTRGQQVTLSCSPISGHRSVSWYQQTPGQGLQFLFEYFSETQRNKGNFPGRFSGRQFSNSRSEMNVSTLELGDSALYLCASSLVAGVDTEAFFGQGTRLTVV.

The gene calls are TRBV10-2 and TRBJ2-2, with unresolved D. The CDR3 is 14 residues long. Deletions cut 0 bases from V and 4 bases from J, with 6 bases between. Looked up from germline, CDR1 is WSHSY and CDR2 is SAAADI. This CDR3 is CASSESRGTGELFF. DNA of the CDR3: TGCGCCAGCAGTGAGTCGCGAGGCACCGGGGAGCTGTTTTTT.

With respect to this clone: Other DNA sequences of this sample code for an identical CDR3. This chain uses TRBV28 with TRBJ1-5; D perhaps matches TRBD1 (6 bases). The CDR3 is 14 amino acids. V lost 3 bases, J lost 2 bases, and 8 bases lay in between. The germline gives CDR1 MDHEN, CDR2 SYDVKM. The CDR3 nucleotides read TGTGCCAGCAGTTTGGCAGGGGGCAATCAGCCCCAGCATTTT. As protein: CASSLAGGNQPQHF.

This chain joins TRBV7-6 and TRBJ1-3; the match to TRBD1 covers 7 bases. The junction had 12 bases not matched to a gene; V was cut back by 2 bases and J by 8 bases. The CDR3 loop spans 16 amino acids. CDR1 and CDR2 (germline): SGHVS, FNYEAQ. In nucleotides, the CDR3 is TGTGCCAGCAGCTTACAGAGACAGGGAATGGTCGACACCATATATTTT. Its translation is CASSLQRQGMVDTIYF.

CDR3 in amino acids: CAISESRDLATNEKLFF. For the CDR3, the DNA is TGTGCCATCAGTGAGTCTCGGGATCTTGCAACTAATGAAAAACTGTTTTTT. This sequence joins TRBV10-3 and TRBJ1-4, with D hard to call. Trimming removed 0 bases at V and 0 bases at J, with 11 bases between. The germline V gene has CDR1 ENHRY and CDR2 SYGVKD. The length of the CDR3 is 17 residues.

CDR3 in DNA: TGTGCCAGCAGCTCCAACACGAACACTGAAGCTTTCTTT. Its protein product is CASSSNTNTEAFF. The rearrangement uses TRBV7-3 and TRBJ1-1; D gene uncertain. Per the germline V gene, CDR1 is SGHTA and CDR2 is FQGTGA. The CDR3 totals 13 residues. The ends were cut back, 4 bases at V and 1 base at J, with 7 bases in the middle.

J is TRBJ2-1 and V is TRBV30; 9 bases fit TRBD2. The CDR3 runs 14 residues. Trimming cost V 4 bases and J 6 bases; bases outside gene matches: 7. Per germline, CDR1 GTSNPN and CDR2 SVGIG (reference sequence). The CDR3 nucleotides read TGTGCCTGGATCCAATCTAGCGGGATCAATGAGCAGTTCTTC. As protein: CAWIQSSGINEQFF.

The sample holds a few counts of this clone. The V gene is TRBV6-5, the J gene TRBJ1-5; tentative D call: TRBD1 (5 bases). Germline V gives CDR1 MNHEY, CDR2 SVGAGI. The CDR3 spans 14 residues. V lost 4 bases, J lost 6 bases, and 13 bases lay in between. The CDR3 DNA follows: TGTGCCAGCAGTTCGGTGATGGGGCCTCAGCCCCAGCATTTT. Translation gives CASSSVMGPQPQHF.

The chain uses TRBV7-9 and TRBJ1-1, with D perhaps TRBD1 (5 bases). The CDR3 is 14 amino acids. V was shortened by 6 bases and J by 5 bases, with 16 bases between the two germline ends. Germline lookup yields CDR1 SEHNR and CDR2 FQNEAQ (reference sequence). This CDR3 reads CASRTGGSWTEAFF. The CDR3 nucleotides are TGTGCCAGCAGAACAGGCGGGAGTTGGACTGAAGCTTTCTTT.

The chain has TRBV11-2 and TRBJ1-1, with TRBD1 as a possible D gene (5 bases). The CDR3 extends over 16 amino acids. Trimming took off 5 bases at V and 5 bases at J, with 21 bases between the two ends. Germline-derived CDR1 and CDR2 are SGHAT and FQNNGV. The CDR3 bases are TGTGCCAGCAGCCAAGCCCTCGCGGGGCGGGGAACTGAAGCTTTCTTT. It translates to CASSQALAGRGTEAFF. The full variable domain, its missing parts supplied by reference TRBV11-2 and TRBJ1-1, is EAGVAQSPRYKIIEKRQSVAFWCNPISGHATLYWYQQILGQGPKLLIQFQNNGVVDDSQLPKDRFSAERLKGVDSTLKIQPAKLEDSAVYLCASSQALAGRGTEAFFGQGTRLTVV.

The chain combines TRBV2 with TRBJ1-5; 8 nucleotides match TRBD1. J lost 7 bases, V lost 8 bases, and 10 bases had no gene match. This CDR3 is built from 14 residues. The V gene's germline CDR1 is SNHLY and CDR2 FYNNEI. CDR3 coding DNA: TGTGCCAGCGGCCGACAGGGGTTGGGCCAGCCCCAGCATTTT. Amino acids: CASGRQGLGQPQHF.

This clone was seen a handful of times. The J gene is TRBJ2-2, the V gene TRBV6-5; D is uncertain. This CDR3 is 14 amino acids long. V lost 7 bases to trimming and J lost 1 base, with 10 bases between them. Germline V gene lookup returns CDR1 MNHEY and CDR2 SVGAGI. The CDR3: CASTLARNTGELFF. DNA of the CDR3: TGTGCCAGCACCCTCGCTAGGAACACCGGGGAGCTGTTTTTT.

This clone was seen more than once but under ten times. CDR3 sequence reads: CASSPWTGATNEKLFF. In DNA form, the CDR3 reads TGTGCCAGCAGCCCCTGGACAGGGGCAACTAATGAAAAACTGTTTTTT. The rearrangement joins TRBV7-9 to TRBJ1-4, with 9 nucleotides matching TRBD1. The CDR3 has 16 residues. Germline V lookup: CDR1 SEHNR, CDR2 FQNEAQ (reference sequence). V trimming: 5 bases; J trimming: 0 bases; junction bases outside the gene matches: 4.

V is TRBV19 and J is TRBJ2-7, with D tentatively TRBD1 (5 bases). V dropped 5 bases and J dropped 3 bases, with 14 bases sitting between them. CDR3 length equals 14 residues. Germline V gene data show CDR1 as LNHDA and CDR2 as SQIVND (reference sequence). DNA for the CDR3: TGTGCCAGTAGTTGGGGTCAGGGCGTCTACGAGCAGTACTTC. This sequence encodes CASSWGQGVYEQYF.

This chain joins TRBV4-1 and TRBJ2-7, with D perhaps TRBD2 (5 bases). The CDR3 has 17 amino acids. CDR1 MGHRA and CDR2 YSYEKL come from the germline V gene. V dropped 4 bases and J dropped 0 bases, with 19 bases sitting between them. The CDR3 DNA sequence: TGCGCCAGCAGCCGCGAATCTGGCGGGCTCAGCTCCTACGAGCAGTACTTC. Residues: CASSRESGGLSSYEQYF.

The chain links TRBV9 to TRBJ1-1, with TRBD1 matching over 7 bases. The CDR3 consists of 16 residues. V lost 3 bases and J lost 2; bases outside the gene matches: 10. Germline V gene lookup returns CDR1 SGDLS and CDR2 YYNGEE. CDR3 DNA sequence: TGTGCCAGCAGCGCCGCCGGGAGGGGGCCAAACACTGAAGCTTTCTTT. Protein sequence: CASSAAGRGPNTEAFF.

This clone was seen a few times. The chain recombines TRBV10-2 with TRBJ1-1; perhaps TRBD1 as D (6 bases). Germline CDR1 reads WSHSY; CDR2 reads SAAADI. Trimming left V 8 bases short and J 0 bases short, with 13 bases between. The CDR3 runs 14 residues. The CDR3 is CASRVDSLNTEAFF. The CDR3 DNA reads as TGCGCCAGCCGAGTGGACAGTTTGAACACTGAAGCTTTCTTT.

This sequence joins TRBV6-5 and TRBJ1-1, with D unresolved. This CDR3 is built from 14 residues. Between the trimmed V and J ends, which lost 2 bases and 0 bases, there was a span of 7 bases. Germline V gene lookup returns CDR1 MNHEY and CDR2 SVGAGI. CDR3 DNA sequence: TGTGCCAGCAGTTACGGGCACTTGAACACTGAAGCTTTCTTT. This translates into CASSYGHLNTEAFF.

The V gene is TRBV6-5, the J gene TRBJ2-1, with D perhaps matching TRBD2 (5 bases). Germline V lookup: CDR1 MNHEY, CDR2 SVGAGI. Trimming shortened V by 5 bases and J by 6 bases, and 11 bases separated the two germline ends. The CDR3 contains 13 residues. In nucleotides, the CDR3 is TGTGCCAGCAGTGGCCGGGAAGGCAATGAGCAGTTCTTC. Protein: CASSGREGNEQFF.

The genes are TRBV15 and TRBJ2-7; a possible D gene is TRBD2 (6 bases). The CDR3 extends over 16 amino acids. V was pared by 3 bases and J by 3 bases, with 18 bases between. Germline V lookup: CDR1 LNHNV, CDR2 YYDKDF (reference sequence). The CDR3, as DNA: TGTGCCACCAGCAGGGATGTTCAGCGGAGGGTCTACGAGCAGTACTTC. Residues: CATSRDVQRRVYEQYF.

The chain combines TRBV7-9 with TRBJ1-2, with D unclear. There are 11 residues in the CDR3. Per germline, CDR1 SEHNR and CDR2 FQNEAQ (reference sequence). V lost 5 bases to trimming and J lost 3 bases, with 4 bases between them. The CDR3 DNA reads TGTGCCAGCAGCCCCGACTATGGCTACACCTTC. Translating it yields CASSPDYGYTF.